Following are 30 T cell receptor beta chains from one sample sequenced in a study of T cells in women clearing cervical HPV infection. The assay was immunoSEQ multiplex PCR, and TCRdb's table has in-frame clones only and misses some. Its clone listing holds about 27,000 clones. The sample consisted of blood buffy coat. These receptors were taken from a woman aged 18 to 69 with a cervical HPV16 infection that either progressed to CIN3+ or cleared (not recorded which).

As concerns this clone: Read sequence stops 3 residues before the CDR3 end, and the germline J gene provides the missing end. The chain joins TRBV29-1 to TRBJ2-3; a weak D match, TRBD1 (6 bases). The CDR3 extends over 13 amino acids. The germline gives CDR1 SQVTM, CDR2 ANQGSEA. CDR3 sequence reads: CSVVGRGGETQYF. The CDR3 DNA, read in part, is TGCAGCGTTGTGGGCAGGGGCGGAGAGACG.

Comment on this clone: With the read ending 3 residues before the CDR3 end, the germline J gene is used to fill in that end. The chain couples TRBV19 to TRBJ2-7; 10 nucleotides agree with TRBD2. The trim removed 2 bases at V and 0 bases at J, leaving 4 bases unmatched. The CDR3 totals 16 residues. Per the germline V gene, CDR1 is LNHDA and CDR2 is SQIVND (reference sequence). CDR3 DNA (partial): TGTGCCAGTAGTATACTAGCGGGGGCCTACTCCTACGAG. Its protein product is CASSILAGAYSYE. From start to end, the CDR3 is CASSILAGAYSYEQYF.

With respect to this clone: From the germline J gene comes the end of the CDR3, since the read stops 3 residues before it. The rearrangement joins TRBV7-8 to TRBJ1-4; 7 positions match TRBD1. Trimming took 4 bases from V and 7 from J; bases not matched to a gene: 9. The CDR3 covers 15 residues. Germline assignment: CDR1 SGHVS and CDR2 FQNEAQ. The CDR3 region is CASSSNRGKSEKLFF. The CDR3 DNA, read in part, is TGTGCCAGCAGCTCGAACAGGGGCAAGAGTGAAAAA.

To note about this clone: With the read ending 3 residues before the CDR3 end, the germline J gene is used to fill in that end. The V gene is TRBV7-8, the J gene TRBJ2-1; D perhaps matches TRBD2 (6 bases). Germline V gives CDR1 SGHVS, CDR2 FQNEAQ. Trimming removed 1 base at V and 6 bases at J, with 10 bases between. The CDR3 is made up of 14 amino acids. Incomplete CDR3 DNA: TGTGCCAGCAGCTTAGGGGGGACTGGCAATGAG. Translated: CASSLGGTGNE. The whole CDR3 sequence reads CASSLGGTGNEQFF.

Of note for this clone: The observed sequence ends 3 residues before the CDR3 terminus, with the missing tail filled in from the germline J gene. The rearrangement uses TRBV5-1 and TRBJ1-2, with 7 bases that match TRBD1. In germline, CDR1 is SGHRS, CDR2 YFSETQ. The CDR3 is made up of 14 amino acids. CDR3 protein: CASSPQGRYYEYTF. The sequenced part of the CDR3 DNA is TGCGCCAGCAGTCCACAGGGGCGATACTACGAG.

Comment on this clone: The sequence runs out 3 residues before the end of the CDR3; the remainder is reconstructed from the germline J gene. This chain uses TRBV11-2 with TRBJ1-4, with D possibly matching TRBD1 (6 bases). The ends were cut back, 4 bases at V and 8 bases at J, with 17 bases in the middle. Germline CDR1 reads SGHAT; CDR2 reads FQNNGV. The CDR3 sequence is 15 residues long. The CDR3 DNA, read in part, is TGTGCCAGCAGCTCCGGGTGGGACACTGACGAAAAA. Translating it yields CASSSGWDTDEK. The whole CDR3 sequence is CASSSGWDTDEKLFF.

On this clone itself: The read ends 3 residues shy of where the CDR3 ends; the end is completed using the germline J gene. The V and J genes are TRBV5-1 and TRBJ2-7, with 7 nucleotides matching TRBD1. CDR3 length: 12 residues. V trimming: 4 bases; J trimming: 6 bases; junction bases outside the gene matches: 4. Per the germline V gene, CDR1 is SGHRS and CDR2 is YFSETQ. CDR3 bases read: TGCGCCAGCAGCCTCGACAGGGCCGAG. Its translation: CASSLDRAE. The CDR3 as a whole reads CASSLDRAEQYF.

Comment on this clone: The CDR3 end lies 3 residues beyond the end of the read and is filled in from the germline J gene. The genes are TRBV7-2 and TRBJ2-3, with TRBD1 identical over 7 bases. The CDR3 is 15 residues long. The germline V gene has CDR1 SGHTA and CDR2 FQGNSA. This CDR3 reads CASSLAKSGGETQYF. CDR3 bases read: TGTGCCAGCAGCTTAGCGAAGTCAGGGGGAGAGACG.

Note on this clone: The CDR3 extends 3 residues past the end of the read, so its final part is completed from the germline J gene. V usage is TRBV19 and J usage is TRBJ2-5; D ambiguous. The CDR3 runs to 13 residues. Trimming pared 8 bases from V and 4 bases from J, leaving 14 bases between. Germline CDR1 LNHDA, CDR2 SQIVND (reference sequence). CDR3: CASGVVAGETQYF. Partial CDR3 DNA: TGTGCCAGTGGAGTCGTGGCAGGAGAGACC. Drawing the rest from reference TRBV19 and TRBJ2-5, the complete variable domain is DGGITQSPKYLFRKEGQNVTLSCEQNLNHDAMYWYRQDPGQGLRLIYYSQIVNDFQKGDIAEGYSVSREKKESFPLTVTSAQKNPTAFYLCASGVVAGETQYFGPGTRLLVL.

With respect to this clone: The CDR3 end is not reached by the read, which stops 3 residues before it; the germline J gene fills it in. The chain links TRBV2 to TRBJ2-5, with a tentative D call TRBD2 (6 bases). The CDR3 is 16 residues long. V lost 2 bases to trimming and J lost 2 bases, with 15 bases between them. CDR1 and CDR2 (germline): SNHLY, FYNNEI. The DNA read from the CDR3 is TGTGCCAGCAGTGAACACGGGGGATTGAGGCAAGAGACC. It yields the protein CASSEHGGLRQET. The entire CDR3 sequence reads CASSEHGGLRQETQYF. Supplemented by reference TRBV2 and TRBJ2-5, the full variable domain reads EPEVTQTPSHQVTQMGQEVILRCVPISNHLYFYWYRQILGQKVEFLVSFYNNEISEKSEIFDDQFSVERPDGSNFTLKIRSTKLEDSAMYFCASSEHGGLRQETQYFGPGTRLLVL.

Regarding this clone: The germline gene is not matched at one end of the junction; a read error may be the cause. The DNA ends 3 residues before the CDR3 does, and the rest of the CDR3 is filled in from the germline J gene. This chain connects TRBV19 to TRBJ1-4, with D perhaps TRBD1 (5 bases). In germline, CDR1 is LNHDA, CDR2 SQIVND (reference sequence). The CDR3 length is 13 residues. The DNA read from the CDR3 is TGTGCCAGTAGTGCCGGGACTACTGAAAAA. Its translation is CASSAGTTEK. The CDR3, in full, reads CASSAGTTEKLFF.

A note on this clone: With the read ending 3 residues before the CDR3 end, the germline J gene is used to fill in that end. The chain carries TRBV10-3 and TRBJ1-1; 9 nucleotides align to TRBD1. Germline V gene sequence: CDR1 ENHRY, CDR2 SYGVKD. Germline trimming cut 4 bases from V and 5 bases from J; bases unmatched to any gene: 5. The CDR3 length is 14 residues. CDR3 sequence reads: CAISGTGTGTEAFF. Partial CDR3 DNA: TGTGCCATCAGTGGAACCGGGACAGGGACTGAA.

Notes on this clone: The read falls 3 residues short of the CDR3 end, and the missing part is taken from the germline J gene. V gene TRBV7-6 combines with J gene TRBJ2-3, with 8 bases aligning to TRBD1. CDR3 length: 16 amino acids. Germline CDR1 and CDR2: SGHVS and FNYEAQ. V was pared by 5 bases and J by 1 base, with 8 bases of the junction left unmatched. CDR3 amino acids: CASSPLTGGGTDTQYF. CDR3 DNA (partial): TGTGCCAGCAGCCCTCTCACAGGGGGAGGCACAGATACG.

Notes on this clone: The DNA ends 3 residues before the CDR3 does, and the rest of the CDR3 is filled in from the germline J gene. The J gene is TRBJ2-1, the V gene TRBV14, with 8 nucleotides matching TRBD2. This CDR3 region has 16 residues. The V segment lost 4 bases and the J segment 4 bases; nucleotides outside the gene matches: 9. CDR1 is SGHDN and CDR2 is FVKESK in the germline V gene. Partial CDR3 DNA: TGTGCCAGCAGCCTGCTGTCCAGCGGGAGTTACAATGAG. Its translation: CASSLLSSGSYNE. The complete CDR3 reads CASSLLSSGSYNEQFF.

As concerns this clone: The CDR3 goes on 3 residues after the read ends, and that part is filled in from the germline J gene. The V and J genes are TRBV18 and TRBJ2-5, with 9 bases aligning to TRBD2. In germline, CDR1 is KGHSH, CDR2 LQKENI. This CDR3 contains 16 residues. Trimming removed 2 bases from V and 2 bases from J; junction bases left unmatched: 6. CDR3 region: CASSPGASGAQETQYF. Incomplete CDR3 DNA: TGTGCCAGCTCACCAGGGGCTAGCGGGGCTCAAGAGACC.

Notes on this clone: Read coverage stops 3 residues before the CDR3 terminus; the germline J gene supplies the remainder. The J gene is TRBJ2-5, the V gene TRBV7-2; no definite D call. V was clipped by 5 bases and J by 1 base, with 11 bases between them. Germline CDR1 reads SGHTA; CDR2 reads FQGNSA. The CDR3 consists of 14 residues. The part of the CDR3 DNA that was read is TGTGCCAGCAGCCTCCAAGGCTTCCAAGAGACC. This sequence encodes CASSLQGFQET. The full CDR3 protein reads CASSLQGFQETQYF.

Turning to this clone: The sequenced fragment ends 3 residues before the CDR3 boundary, so the rest is inferred from the germline J gene. The chain employs TRBV30 and TRBJ1-4; TRBD1 is a possible D gene (6 bases). CDR1 is GTSNPN, CDR2 SVGIG, per germline (reference sequence). The CDR3 has 13 amino acids. The CDR3 here is CAWGRDNISPLFF. The part of the CDR3 DNA that was read is TGTGCCTGGGGAAGGGACAATATTTCACCA.

To note about this clone: The read ends 3 residues early relative to the CDR3; the germline J gene fills the gap. V usage is TRBV29-1 and J usage is TRBJ1-1; 10 bases are a match to TRBD1. Germline V gene data show CDR1 as SQVTM and CDR2 as ANQGSEA. This CDR3 is built from 12 residues. Trimming took 6 bases from V and 7 from J; bases not matched to a gene: 5. The sequenced CDR3 bases are TGCAGCGTGGGGACAGGGGCGATTGAA. Translated, it gives CSVGTGAIE. The complete CDR3 reads CSVGTGAIEAFF. Full variable domain (missing parts from reference TRBV29-1 and TRBJ1-1): SAVISQKPSRDICQRGTSLTIQCQVDSQVTMMFWYRQQPGQSLTLIATANQGSEATYESGFVIDKFPISRPNLTFSTLTVSNMSPEDSSIYLCSVGTGAIEAFFGQGTRLTVV.

Worth noting for this clone: The CDR3 end is not reached by the read, which stops 3 residues before it; the germline J gene fills it in. The same CDR3 is also encoded by other DNA sequences in this sample. J is TRBJ2-5 and V is TRBV20-1; 9 bases map to TRBD2. The CDR3 is 14 residues long. The V gene's germline CDR1 is DFQATT and CDR2 SNEGSKA (reference sequence). V shed 2 bases and J 5 bases; nucleotides not matched to a gene: 6. Incomplete CDR3 DNA: TGCAGTGCTAGACTAGCGGGATCTTTTGAGACC. Translation: CSARLAGSFET. The full-length CDR3 reads as CSARLAGSFETQYF.

To note about this clone: Coverage ceases 3 residues before the CDR3 finishes, and the germline J gene fills in the end. The V gene is TRBV5-1, the J gene TRBJ1-1, with TRBD1 matching 7 bases. From germline, CDR1 is SGHRS and CDR2 YFSETQ. The J segment lost 0 bases and the V segment lost 5 bases, leaving 7 bases of the junction unmatched. CDR3 length: 15 residues. Incomplete CDR3 DNA: TGCGCCAGCAGACCTCCCGGGACAGTGAACACTGAA. Its protein product is CASRPPGTVNTE. The full CDR3 protein reads CASRPPGTVNTEAFF.

Note on this clone: The read is 3 residues too short to cover the CDR3 end, so that end is filled in from the germline J gene. The chain recombines TRBV5-1 with TRBJ1-1; TRBD1 agrees at 11 bases. With V trimmed by 4 bases and J by 0 bases, 5 bases remained unmatched. The CDR3 consists of 16 residues. Germline V gene data show CDR1 as SGHRS and CDR2 as YFSETQ. The covered CDR3 bases are TGCGCCAGCAGCGCTGGACAGGGGGCGATGAACACTGAA. Protein sequence: CASSAGQGAMNTE. The full CDR3 is CASSAGQGAMNTEAFF. Supplemented by reference TRBV5-1 and TRBJ1-1, the full variable domain reads KAGVTQTPRYLIKTRGQQVTLSCSPISGHRSVSWYQQTPGQGLQFLFEYFSETQRNKGNFPGRFSGRQFSNSRSEMNVSTLELGDSALYLCASSAGQGAMNTEAFFGQGTRLTVV.

A word on this clone: Read sequence stops 3 residues before the CDR3 end, and the germline J gene provides the missing end. The J gene is TRBJ1-5, the V gene TRBV6-2 or TRBV6-3; tentatively, D is TRBD1 (6 bases). The V end lost 6 bases, the J end lost 6 bases, and 12 bases lay between the germline ends. Germline-derived CDR1 and CDR2 are MNHEY and SVGEGT. The CDR3 extends over 13 amino acids. The covered CDR3 bases are TGTGCCAGCAGGGATCAGGGGACTCAGCCC. It yields the protein CASRDQGTQP. The full CDR3 protein reads CASRDQGTQPQHF.

Comments on this clone: The read terminates 3 residues before the CDR3 end, so the remaining end is supplied by the germline J gene. This chain connects TRBV2 to TRBJ2-1; weak D call: TRBD2 (5 bases). V lost 8 bases to trimming and J lost 9 bases, with 17 bases between them. Germline assignment: CDR1 SNHLY and CDR2 FYNNEI. The CDR3 totals 13 residues. CDR3 DNA, as far as it was read: TGTGCCAGCCTCCAGGAACGAACTAGTGAG. Protein: CASLQERTSE. The complete CDR3 reads CASLQERTSEQFF.

Comments on this clone: Read data end 3 residues before the CDR3 end; the end is taken from the germline J gene. The chain has TRBV29-1 and TRBJ1-5; 9 bases are shared with TRBD1. Germline V gives CDR1 SQVTM, CDR2 ANQGSEA. The V gene end was trimmed by 6 bases and the J gene end by 7 bases; junction bases not matched to a gene: 4. The CDR3 spans 12 residues. CDR3: CSVGQGQQPQHF. The part of the CDR3 DNA that was read is TGCAGCGTCGGACAGGGGCAACAGCCC.

A word on this clone: The CDR3 extends 3 residues past the end of the read, so its final part is completed from the germline J gene. This chain connects TRBV7-2 to TRBJ1-2; D not certain. Trimming removed 3 bases from V and 6 bases from J, with 17 bases in between. The CDR3 is made up of 15 amino acids. Germline V gene sequence: CDR1 SGHTA, CDR2 FQGNSA. The chain's CDR3 is CASSFAARGGNGYTF. The sequenced CDR3 bases are TGTGCCAGCAGCTTCGCCGCCCGGGGTGGTAATGGC.

In regard to this clone: The read is 3 residues too short to cover the CDR3 end, so that end is filled in from the germline J gene. The chain combines TRBV18 with TRBJ2-7, with TRBD1 matching 9 bases. There are 15 residues in the CDR3. The germline CDR1 and CDR2 sequences are KGHSH and LQKENI. The junction had 5 bases not matched to a gene; V was cut back by 2 bases and J by 3 bases. The chain's CDR3 is CASSPVVGQGYEQYF. The part of the CDR3 DNA that was read is TGTGCCAGCTCACCAGTAGTGGGACAGGGCTACGAG.

Concerning this clone itself: The sequence runs out 3 residues before the end of the CDR3; the remainder is reconstructed from the germline J gene. V and J are TRBV6-2 or TRBV6-3 and TRBJ2-7; D remains unclear. CDR3 length: 12 amino acids. The germline gives CDR1 MNHEY, CDR2 SVGEGT. Trimming stripped 5 bases from V and 3 bases from J, with 8 bases between. The CDR3 DNA, read in part, is TGTGCCAGCAGTCCCCAGGACTACGAG. This gives the protein CASSPQDYE. The CDR3 in full is CASSPQDYEQYF.

In the case of this clone: The CDR3 is cut off 3 residues early in the read; its end comes from the germline J gene. The chain carries TRBV7-3 and TRBJ2-1, with 8 bases lining up with TRBD2. The CDR3 has 16 residues. Trimming cost V 4 bases and J 5 bases; bases outside gene matches: 10. CDR1 SGHTA and CDR2 FQGTGA come from the germline V gene. CDR3 in amino acids: CASSSPGVAGHNEQFF. CDR3 bases read: TGTGCCAGCAGCTCCCCTGGGGTAGCGGGACACAATGAG.

Turning to this clone: The read ends 3 residues early relative to the CDR3; the germline J gene fills the gap. This chain links TRBV19 with TRBJ2-1; 7 bases are shared with TRBD1. CDR1 is LNHDA and CDR2 is SQIVND in the germline V gene (reference sequence). With V trimmed by 5 bases and J by 6 bases, 10 bases remained unmatched. CDR3 length: 15 residues. The CDR3 region is CASSENRGRFNEQFF. Partial CDR3 DNA: TGTGCCAGTAGTGAGAACAGGGGACGCTTCAATGAG.

With respect to this clone: The read stops 3 residues short of the end of the CDR3; the missing end is completed from the germline J gene. The chain is built from TRBV7-2 and TRBJ2-4; D is perhaps TRBD1 (6 bases). The CDR3 has 14 residues. Germline V gene lookup returns CDR1 SGHTA and CDR2 FQGNSA. Trimming removed 2 bases at V and 7 bases at J, with 12 bases between. The part of the CDR3 DNA that was read is TGTGCCAGCAGCTTATCGGCAGGGGCGAACATT. Protein sequence: CASSLSAGANI. The full CDR3 reads CASSLSAGANIQYF. The full variable domain, completed using reference TRBV7-2 and TRBJ2-4, is GAGVSQSPSNKVTEKGKDVELRCDPISGHTALYWYRQSLGQGLEFLIYFQGNSAPDKSGLPSDRFSAERTGGSVSTLTIQRTQQEDSAVYLCASSLSAGANIQYFGAGTRLSVL.